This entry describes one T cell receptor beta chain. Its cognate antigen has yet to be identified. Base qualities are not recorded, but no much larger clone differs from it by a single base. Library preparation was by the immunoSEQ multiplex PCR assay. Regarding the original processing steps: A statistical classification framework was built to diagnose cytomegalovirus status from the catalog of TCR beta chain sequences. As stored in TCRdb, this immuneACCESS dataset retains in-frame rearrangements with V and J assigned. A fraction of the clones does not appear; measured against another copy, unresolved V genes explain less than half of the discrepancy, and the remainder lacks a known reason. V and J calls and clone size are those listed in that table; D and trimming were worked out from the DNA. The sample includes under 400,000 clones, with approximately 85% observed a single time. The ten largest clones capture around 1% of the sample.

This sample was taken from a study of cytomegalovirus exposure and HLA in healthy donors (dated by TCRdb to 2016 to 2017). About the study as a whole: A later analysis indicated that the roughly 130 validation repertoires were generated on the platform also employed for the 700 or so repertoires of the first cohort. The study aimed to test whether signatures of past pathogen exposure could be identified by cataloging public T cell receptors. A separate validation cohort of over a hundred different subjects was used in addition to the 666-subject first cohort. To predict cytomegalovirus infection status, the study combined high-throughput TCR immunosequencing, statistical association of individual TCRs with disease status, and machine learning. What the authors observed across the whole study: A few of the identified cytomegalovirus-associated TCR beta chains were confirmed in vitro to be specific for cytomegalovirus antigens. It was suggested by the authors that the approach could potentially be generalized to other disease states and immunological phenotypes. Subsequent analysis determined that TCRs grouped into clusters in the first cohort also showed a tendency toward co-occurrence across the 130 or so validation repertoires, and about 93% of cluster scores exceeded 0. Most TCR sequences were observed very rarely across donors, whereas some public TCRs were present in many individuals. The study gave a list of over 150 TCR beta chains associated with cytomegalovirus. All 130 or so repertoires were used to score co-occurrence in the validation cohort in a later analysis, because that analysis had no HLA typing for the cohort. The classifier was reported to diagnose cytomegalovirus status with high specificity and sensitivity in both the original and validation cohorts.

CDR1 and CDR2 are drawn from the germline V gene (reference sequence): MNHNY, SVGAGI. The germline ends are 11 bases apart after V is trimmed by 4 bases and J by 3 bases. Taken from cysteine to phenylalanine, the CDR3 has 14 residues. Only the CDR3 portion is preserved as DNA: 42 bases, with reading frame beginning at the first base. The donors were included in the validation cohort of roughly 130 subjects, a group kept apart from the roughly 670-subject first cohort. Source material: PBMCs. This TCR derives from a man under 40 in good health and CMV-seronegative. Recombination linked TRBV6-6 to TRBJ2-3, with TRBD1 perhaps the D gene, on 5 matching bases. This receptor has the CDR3 CASSSRAGTDTQYF. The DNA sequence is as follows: TGTGCCAGCAGTTCCCGGGCAGGGACAGATACGCAGTATTTT.